One and the same sample provided the 18 T cell receptor beta chains below, sequenced in a study of blood T cell dynamics during melanoma immunotherapy. Specified time point: pre-treatment baseline. Libraries were prepared by immunoSEQ multiplex PCR; TCRdb keeps only in-frame clonotypes and omits some of them. The table has 9,000 to 13,000 clones, roughly 86% seen once; the top ten hold approximately 14%. The sequencing used blood, collected from a patient treated with checkpoint blockade. These receptors came from a human donor with melanoma.

V is TRBV28 and J is TRBJ1-2, with a tentative D call TRBD1 (6 bases). The CDR3 loop spans 13 amino acids. Per germline, CDR1 MDHEN and CDR2 SYDVKM. Trimming left V 5 bases short and J 5 bases short, with 12 bases between. In nucleotides, the CDR3 is TGTGCCAGCAGTCCAGACAGGTTTTATGGCTACACCTTC. Translation gives CASSPDRFYGYTF.

The chain employs TRBV18 and TRBJ1-5, with a tentative D call TRBD1 (6 bases). The CDR3 consists of 15 residues. Looked up from germline, CDR1 is KGHSH and CDR2 is LQKENI. V shed 0 bases and J shed 6 bases, with 12 bases lying between them. The CDR3 nucleotides are TGTGCCAGCTCACCACCTGGGGGGGCCGGTCAGCCCCAGCATTTT. It specifies CASSPPGGAGQPQHF. The whole variable domain, filled in from reference TRBV18 and TRBJ1-5, reads NAGVMQNPRHLVRRRGQEARLRCSPMKGHSHVYWYRQLPEEGLKFMVYLQKENIIDESGMPKERFSAEFPKEGPSILRIQQVVRGDSAAYFCASSPPGGAGQPQHFGDGTRLSIL.

V gene TRBV11-2 combines with J gene TRBJ1-2; tentative D call: TRBD1 (5 bases). The length of the CDR3 is 14 residues. The V and J ends lost 5 bases and 4 bases respectively, with 14 bases between them. Looked up from germline, CDR1 is SGHAT and CDR2 is FQNNGV. CDR3 sequence: CASSRSGAGYGYTF. In nucleotides, the CDR3 is TGTGCCAGCAGCCGCTCCGGGGCAGGCTATGGCTACACCTTC.

The chain carries TRBV5-1 and TRBJ2-3; tentatively, D is TRBD1 (6 bases). CDR3 length: 18 amino acids. Trimming pared 7 bases from V and 0 bases from J, leaving 24 bases between. Germline lookup yields CDR1 SGHRS and CDR2 YFSETQ. CDR3 coding DNA: TGCGCCAGCGCTGCGCACAAGTGGGACACGACTAGCACAGATACGCAGTATTTT. It codes for CASAAHKWDTTSTDTQYF.

The V gene is TRBV28, the J gene TRBJ2-1, with 8 bases matching TRBD2. The CDR3 length is 16 residues. J lost 8 bases, V lost 3 bases, and 12 bases had no gene match. Germline assignment: CDR1 MDHEN and CDR2 SYDVKM. CDR3 protein: CASSFKGGGNEDEQFF. CDR3 bases: TGTGCCAGCAGTTTTAAGGGCGGGGGGAACGAAGATGAGCAGTTCTTC.

The J gene is TRBJ2-6, the V gene TRBV19, with D hard to call. Trimming stripped 3 bases from V and 2 bases from J, with 2 bases between. The CDR3 loop spans 13 amino acids. Looked up from germline, CDR1 is LNHDA and CDR2 is SQIVND (reference sequence). This CDR3 is CASSIPGANVLTF. CDR3 bases: TGTGCCAGTAGTATCCCTGGGGCCAACGTCCTGACTTTC.

CDR3 protein: CASSGGQGRFYLGTDTQYF. The DNA for the CDR3 is TGCGCCAGCAGCGGGGGACAGGGGCGCTTTTATCTCGGCACAGATACGCAGTATTTT. J is TRBJ2-3 and V is TRBV5-1; 10 nucleotides line up with TRBD1. The V gene's germline CDR1 is SGHRS and CDR2 YFSETQ. The CDR3 is made up of 19 amino acids. V shed 4 bases and J 1 base; nucleotides not matched to a gene: 15.

The chain joins TRBV13 to TRBJ2-3; 11 nucleotides align to TRBD2. Per germline, CDR1 PRHDT and CDR2 FYEKMQ (reference sequence). Trimming at V came to 5 bases and at J to 2 bases, leaving 9 bases not matched to a gene. This CDR3 has 17 amino acids. The CDR3 sequence: CASSPGVAGGLTDTQYF. For the CDR3, the DNA is TGTGCCAGCAGCCCCGGGGTAGCGGGGGGGCTCACAGATACGCAGTATTTT.

This clone was observed a handful of times. J is TRBJ2-7 and V is TRBV5-1; 9 bases are a match to TRBD2. V dropped 0 bases and J dropped 7; count of bases not matched to a gene: 8. The CDR3 contains 15 residues. Per germline, CDR1 SGHRS and CDR2 YFSETQ. CDR3 region: CASSLVTSGMGEQYF. In nucleotides, the CDR3 is TGCGCCAGCAGCTTGGTGACTAGCGGTATGGGGGAGCAGTACTTC.

This chain links TRBV2 with TRBJ1-1; 7 bases align to TRBD1. The V gene end was trimmed by 4 bases and the J gene end by 1 base; junction bases not matched to a gene: 0. Germline V lookup: CDR1 SNHLY, CDR2 FYNNEI. The CDR3 consists of 13 residues. The CDR3 spells CASSGDRNTEAFF. In DNA form, the CDR3 reads TGTGCCAGCAGTGGGGACAGGAACACTGAAGCTTTCTTT.

V is TRBV11-3 and J is TRBJ2-7; perhaps D is TRBD1 or TRBD2 (5 bases each). V was shortened by 4 bases and J by 2 bases, with 18 bases between the two germline ends. This CDR3 contains 16 residues. CDR1 is SGHNT, CDR2 YENEEA, per germline. The CDR3 region has the DNA TGTGCCAGCAGCTCCAACTTCCGGGACGGAACCTACGAGCAGTACTTC. The encoded protein is CASSSNFRDGTYEQYF.

The V and J genes are TRBV5-4 and TRBJ2-1, with 9 bases fitting TRBD2. This CDR3 contains 16 residues. Trimming removed 2 bases from V and 3 bases from J; junction bases left unmatched: 6. Germline V gene lookup returns CDR1 SGHNT and CDR2 YYREEE (reference sequence). CDR3 sequence: CASSLDPSGNYNEQFF. CDR3 sequence (DNA): TGTGCCAGCAGCTTAGATCCTAGCGGGAACTACAATGAGCAGTTCTTC.

This chain links TRBV7-2 with TRBJ1-2; D call uncertain. Trimming pared 4 bases from V and 5 bases from J, leaving 17 bases between. Looked up from germline, CDR1 is SGHTA and CDR2 is FQGNSA. CDR3 length: 15 amino acids. CDR3 loop: CASSSFSGTYYGYTF. The CDR3 region has the DNA TGTGCCAGCAGCTCCTTTAGCGGAACCTATTATGGCTACACCTTC.

The chain combines TRBV25-1 with TRBJ1-2; TRBD1 might be the D (6 bases). Trimming shortened V by 0 bases and J by 8 bases, and 22 bases separated the two germline ends. CDR1 is MGHDK and CDR2 is SYGVNS in the germline V gene. This CDR3 has 17 residues. CDR3 amino acids: CASSEYGVGGDIGGYTF. The DNA of the CDR3 is TGTGCCAGCAGTGAATATGGGGTAGGGGGGGATATCGGCGGCTACACCTTC.

The chain uses TRBV10-3 and TRBJ1-1, with 10 bases fitting TRBD1. Per the germline V gene, CDR1 is ENHRY and CDR2 is SYGVKD. This CDR3 is 15 amino acids long. Trimming removed 3 bases from V and 6 bases from J; junction bases left unmatched: 7. This CDR3 reads CAISDPTGGYPEAFF. The CDR3 DNA reads as TGTGCCATCAGTGACCCGACAGGGGGCTACCCTGAAGCTTTCTTT.

The gene calls are TRBV7-9 and TRBJ2-5; no definite D call. CDR1 and CDR2 from the germline V gene are SEHNR and FQNEAQ (reference sequence). V was cut by 5 bases and J by 4 bases, with 11 bases left in between. The CDR3 is 13 residues long. For the CDR3, the DNA is TGTGCCAGCAGCCCTAAGGGCCCAGAGACCCAGTACTTC. It translates to CASSPKGPETQYF.

This chain connects TRBV7-2 to TRBJ1-2, with a possible D match to TRBD1 (5 bases). Germline loops: CDR1 SGHTA, CDR2 FQGNSA. V was pared by 2 bases and J by 8 bases, with 21 bases between. This CDR3 comprises 16 residues. The CDR3 region is CASSLNPDRLRGGYTF. For the CDR3, the DNA is TGTGCCAGCAGCTTAAACCCGGACCGTCTGCGGGGCGGCTACACCTTC.

This clone was found a few times. The chain couples TRBV5-1 to TRBJ1-1; D is possibly TRBD1 (5 bases). The CDR3 runs to 14 residues. Germline CDR1 and CDR2: SGHRS and YFSETQ. Trimming cost V 4 bases and J 2 bases, with 12 bases left between them. The CDR3 sequence is CASSVVGGNTEAFF. The CDR3 region has the DNA TGCGCCAGCAGCGTAGTCGGGGGTAACACTGAAGCTTTCTTT.